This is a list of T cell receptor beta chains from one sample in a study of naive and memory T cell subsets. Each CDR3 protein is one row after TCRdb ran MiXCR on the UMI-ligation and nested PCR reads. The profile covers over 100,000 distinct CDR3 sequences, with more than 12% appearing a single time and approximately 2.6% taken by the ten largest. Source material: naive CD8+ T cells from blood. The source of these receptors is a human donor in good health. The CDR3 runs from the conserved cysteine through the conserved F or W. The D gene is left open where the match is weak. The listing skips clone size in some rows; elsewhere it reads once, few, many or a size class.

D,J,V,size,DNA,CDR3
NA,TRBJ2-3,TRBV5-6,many,TGTGCCAGCAGCTATGGACGAGGGACAGATACGCAGTATTTT,CASSYGRGTDTQYF
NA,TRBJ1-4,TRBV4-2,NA,TGTGCCAGCAGCCAAGATCCGGCCGGGGGAACTAATGAAAAACTGTTTTTT,CASSQDPAGGTNEKLFF
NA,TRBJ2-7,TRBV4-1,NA,TGCGCCAGCAGCCAAGAATGGGGGGCGGGTGAGCAGTACTTC,CASSQEWGAGEQYF
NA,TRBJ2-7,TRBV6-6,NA,TGTGCCAGCAGTCCCGTCGGCTACGAGCAGTACTTC,CASSPVGYEQYF
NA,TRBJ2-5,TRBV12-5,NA,TGTGCTAGTGGTTTGGTCACCGAGCGGCAAGAGACCCAGTACTTC,CASGLVTERQETQYF
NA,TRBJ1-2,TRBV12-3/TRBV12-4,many,TGTGCCAGCAGTACCGACAGGTCGGGATTGGGCTACACCTTC,CASSTDRSGLGYTF
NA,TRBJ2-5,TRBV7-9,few,TGTGCCAGCAGCTTAGGCCGGCAGGTCCAAGAGACCCAGTACTTC,CASSLGRQVQETQYF
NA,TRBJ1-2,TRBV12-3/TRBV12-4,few,TGTGCCAGCAGTTTCGGGCAGTATGGCTACACCTTC,CASSFGQYGYTF
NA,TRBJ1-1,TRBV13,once,TGTGCCAGCAGCTTAGTGTGGGATTCCAACACTGAAGCTTTCTTT,CASSLVWDSNTEAFF
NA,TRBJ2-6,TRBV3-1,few,TGTGCCAGCAGCCAAGACATTTCTGGGGCCAACGTCCTGACTTTC,CASSQDISGANVLTF
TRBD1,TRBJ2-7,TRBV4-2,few,TGTGCCAGCAGCCAAGATGACTGGACAGGGCTTAGCTCCTACGAGCAGTACTTC,CASSQDDWTGLSSYEQYF
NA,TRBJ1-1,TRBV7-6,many,TGTGCCAGCAGCTTAGGAAAGCGCACTGAAGCTTTCTTT,CASSLGKRTEAFF
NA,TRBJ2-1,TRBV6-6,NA,TGTGCCAGCAGCTACCCTAAGCTGGGCGAGCGGATATACAATGAGCAGTTCTTC,CASSYPKLGERIYNEQFF
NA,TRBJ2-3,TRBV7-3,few,TGTGCCAGCAGCTTTGCCGGAGGGGGGGATACGCAGTATTTT,CASSFAGGGDTQYF
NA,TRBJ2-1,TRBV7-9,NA,TGTGCCAGCGGCACACGAGCGCAGTTCTTC,CASGTRAQFF
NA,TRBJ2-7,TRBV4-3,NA,TGCGCCAGCAGCCCCAGCCCGGGACTCTACGAGCAGTACTTC,CASSPSPGLYEQYF
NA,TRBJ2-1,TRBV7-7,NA,TGTGCCAGCAGCCTAAGTTTCGGGGGGGGGACAGTCTACAATGAGCAGTTCTTC,CASSLSFGGGTVYNEQFF
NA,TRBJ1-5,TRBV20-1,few,TGCAGTGCTAGAGATTTGAGGGCTTCCAATCAGCCCCAGCATTTT,CSARDLRASNQPQHF
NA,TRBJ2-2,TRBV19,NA,TGTGCCAGTAGTATAGTTCTGGGGAACACCGGGGAGCTGTTTTTT,CASSIVLGNTGELFF
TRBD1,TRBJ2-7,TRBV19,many,TGTGCCAGTAGTATGGGGACAGTCGAGCAGTACTTC,CASSMGTVEQYF
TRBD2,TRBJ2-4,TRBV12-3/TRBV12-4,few,TGTGCCAGCACCAATAGCGGGAAAAACATTCAGTACTTC,CASTNSGKNIQYF
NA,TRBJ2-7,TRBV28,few,TGTGCCAGCAGGGACGGCACCTACGAGCAGTACTTC,CASRDGTYEQYF
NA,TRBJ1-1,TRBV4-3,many,TGCGCCAGCAGCCAAGGGACACAATATGAAGCTTTCTTT,CASSQGTQYEAFF
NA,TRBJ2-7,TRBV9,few,TGTGCCAGCAGCGTACTTCTACAGGGCGGCGAGCAGTACTTC,CASSVLLQGGEQYF
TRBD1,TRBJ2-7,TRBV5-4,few,TGTGCCAGCAGCTTGGCAGGGGGCCCGGGCGAGCAGTACTTC,CASSLAGGPGEQYF
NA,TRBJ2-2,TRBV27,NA,TGTGCCAGCAGTAGGACAGACCACGGGGAGCTGTTTTTT,CASSRTDHGELFF
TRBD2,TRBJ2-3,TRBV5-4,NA,TGTGCCAGCAGCTTGTCTCTAGCGGGAGACAGAGATACGCAGTATTTT,CASSLSLAGDRDTQYF
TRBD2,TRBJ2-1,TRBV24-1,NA,TGTGCCACCAGTGACCTAGCGGGAGTAGCGAATGAGCAGTTCTTC,CATSDLAGVANEQFF
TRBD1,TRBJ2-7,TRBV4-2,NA,TGTGCCAGCAGCCAAGAGGGACAGGGAATCTACGAGCAGTACTTC,CASSQEGQGIYEQYF
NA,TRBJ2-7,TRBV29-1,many,TGCAGCGTCACCGGGGGTTGGTCGTACGAGCAGTACTTC,CSVTGGWSYEQYF
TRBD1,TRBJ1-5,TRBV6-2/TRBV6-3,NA,TGTGCCAGCAGTACAGGGGGCAATCAGCCCCAGCATTTT,CASSTGGNQPQHF
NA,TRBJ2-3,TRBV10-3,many,TGTGCCATCAGTGATCAGGCAGATACGCAGTATTTT,CAISDQADTQYF
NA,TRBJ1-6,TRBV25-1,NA,TGTGCCAGCAGTTTAGTAGAGGCTTCACCCCTCCACTTT,CASSLVEASPLHF
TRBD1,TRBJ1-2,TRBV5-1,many,TGCGCCAGCAGCTTAGACAGGGGGCAGAATGGCTACACCTTC,CASSLDRGQNGYTF
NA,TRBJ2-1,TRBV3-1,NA,TGTGCCAGCAGCCAAGTGGGGTACGTGCCCTACAATGAGCAGTTCTTC,CASSQVGYVPYNEQFF
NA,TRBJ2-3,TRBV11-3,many,TGTGCCAGCAGCCATATATTCACAGATACGCAGTATTTT,CASSHIFTDTQYF
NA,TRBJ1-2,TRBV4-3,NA,TGCGCCAGCAGCCACACAGGGATTGGGGACTATGGCTACACCTTC,CASSHTGIGDYGYTF
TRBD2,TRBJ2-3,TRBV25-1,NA,TGTGCCAGCACCGTGTCTAGCGGGAGGGAAGTAGATACGCAGTATTTT,CASTVSSGREVDTQYF
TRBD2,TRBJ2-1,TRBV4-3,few,TGCGCCAGCAGCCAAGTCGGCTCGGCTAGCGGGAGCAACGATGGTGAGCAGTTCTTC,CASSQVGSASGSNDGEQFF
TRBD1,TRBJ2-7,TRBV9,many,TGTGCCAGCAGCGACCGGGACAGGGTCCACGAGCAGTACTTC,CASSDRDRVHEQYF
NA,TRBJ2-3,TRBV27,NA,TGTGCCAGCAGAGAAAGCACAGATACGCAGTATTTT,CASRESTDTQYF
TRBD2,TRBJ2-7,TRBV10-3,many,TGTGCCATCAGTGAAGGGCTAGCGGGAATCGAAACGTACGAGCAGTACTTC,CAISEGLAGIETYEQYF
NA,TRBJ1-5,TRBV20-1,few,TGCAGTGCTAGAGACAGGGATAGCAATCAGCCCCAGCATTTT,CSARDRDSNQPQHF
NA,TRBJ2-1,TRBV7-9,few,TGTGCCAGCAGCTTAACACTAGCAGGGGATGAGCAGTTCTTC,CASSLTLAGDEQFF
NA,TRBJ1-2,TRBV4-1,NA,TGCGCCAGCAGCCAATTTAGACAGGACGCGACCTATGGCTACACCTTC,CASSQFRQDATYGYTF
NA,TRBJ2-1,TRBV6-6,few,TGTGCCAGCAGTTACAGCGATGAGCAGTTCTTC,CASSYSDEQFF
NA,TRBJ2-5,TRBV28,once,TGTGCCAGCAGTTGTGTGGAGACCCAGTACTTC,CASSCVETQYF
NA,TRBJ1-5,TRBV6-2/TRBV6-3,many,TGTGCCAGCAGTTCGGGATATAGCAATCAGCCCCAGCATTTT,CASSSGYSNQPQHF
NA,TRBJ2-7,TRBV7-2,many,TGTGCCAGCAGCTTAGAGACGATCGAGCAGTACTTC,CASSLETIEQYF
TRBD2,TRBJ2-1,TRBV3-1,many,TGTGCCAGCAGCCCCGGACTAGTCTACAATGAGCAGTTCTTC,CASSPGLVYNEQFF
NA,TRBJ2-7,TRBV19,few,TGTGCCAGTAGTATAGCGTTCGGGGGTTACTACGAGCAGTACTTC,CASSIAFGGYYEQYF
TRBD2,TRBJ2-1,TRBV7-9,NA,TGTGCCAGCAGCTTATTACTAGCGGGGGGAACATTAACTAATGAGCAGTTCTTC,CASSLLLAGGTLTNEQFF
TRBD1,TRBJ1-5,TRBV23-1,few,TGCGCCAGCAGTCAATCGGAGGGACAGTTTTATAGCAATCAGCCCCAGCATTTT,CASSQSEGQFYSNQPQHF
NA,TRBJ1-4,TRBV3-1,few,TGTGCCAGCAGCCCACCGGGACGGACTAATGAAAAACTGTTTTTT,CASSPPGRTNEKLFF
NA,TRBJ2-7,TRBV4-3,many,TGCGCCAGCAGCCAAGACGTTGACAGATCCGAGCAGTACTTC,CASSQDVDRSEQYF
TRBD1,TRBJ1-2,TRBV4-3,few,TGCGCCAGCAGCCAAGCCCGGGACAGGGCGTGGAATGGCTACACCTTC,CASSQARDRAWNGYTF
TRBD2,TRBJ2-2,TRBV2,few,TGTGCCAGCGGGACTAGTTATGGCGGGGAGCTGTTTTTT,CASGTSYGGELFF
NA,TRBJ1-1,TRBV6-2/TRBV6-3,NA,TGTGCCAGCAGTTACGTCCAGGGGTTGAACACTGAAGCTTTCTTT,CASSYVQGLNTEAFF
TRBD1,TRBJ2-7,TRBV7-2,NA,TGTGCCAGCAGCTTAAGGGGGACAGGAGGGACCTACGAGCAGTACTTC,CASSLRGTGGTYEQYF
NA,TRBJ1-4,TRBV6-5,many,TGTGCCAGCAGTCGTGGTGAAAAACTGTTTTTT,CASSRGEKLFF